This entry is about one T cell receptor (beta chain). Its antigen is as yet unknown. The read terminates 3 residues ahead of where the CDR3 ends, so the germline J gene completes it. Per germline, CDR1 DFQATT and CDR2 SNEGSKA (reference sequence). The CDR3 is made up of 12 amino acids. Trimming took 6 bases from V and 1 from J; bases not matched to a gene: 3. This record comes from a study of T cell clonality in common variable immunodeficiency. Sequencing input was equivalent genomic DNA from CVID and controls. Repertoires were generated with immunoSEQ multiplex PCR, while TCRdb's copy carries only in-frame clones and drops some. Singletons are absent from the sample, which has over 11,000 clones. Study outcomes and limitations: Shared TCRbeta clones were fewer between CVID subjects than controls. Common variable immunodeficiency TCR beta sequences reportedly had fewer deletions and N-nucleotide insertions. T cell subpopulation sequencing would be needed to explain CVID clonality. CVID subjects showed higher TCRbeta clonality than healthy controls.

Sequenced input: peripheral blood mononuclear cells. V gene TRBV20-1 combines with J gene TRBJ2-7; 7 bases fit TRBD1. The sequence was obtained from a human donor with common variable immunodeficiency. The CDR3 sequence: CSADRESYEQYF. CDR3 DNA (partial): TGCAGTGCCGACAGGGAATCCTACGAG.